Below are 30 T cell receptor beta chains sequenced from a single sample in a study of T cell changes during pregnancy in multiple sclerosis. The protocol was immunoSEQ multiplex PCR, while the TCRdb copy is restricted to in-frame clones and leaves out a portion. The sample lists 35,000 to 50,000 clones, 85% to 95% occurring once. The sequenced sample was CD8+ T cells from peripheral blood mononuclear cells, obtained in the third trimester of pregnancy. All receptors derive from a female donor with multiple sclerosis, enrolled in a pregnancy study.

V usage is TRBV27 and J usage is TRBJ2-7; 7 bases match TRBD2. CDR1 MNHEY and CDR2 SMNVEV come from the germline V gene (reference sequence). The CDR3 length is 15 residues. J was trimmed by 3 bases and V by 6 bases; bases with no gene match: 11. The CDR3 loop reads CASSIGGDSFYEQYF. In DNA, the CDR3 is TGTGCCAGCAGCATTGGGGGGGACTCATTCTACGAGCAGTACTTC.

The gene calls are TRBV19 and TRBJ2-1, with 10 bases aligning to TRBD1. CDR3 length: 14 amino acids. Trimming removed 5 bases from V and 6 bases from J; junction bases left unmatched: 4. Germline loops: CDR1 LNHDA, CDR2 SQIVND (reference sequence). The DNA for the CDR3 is TGTGCCAGTAGTTTTAGGGACAGGGGCAATGAGCAGTTCTTC. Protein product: CASSFRDRGNEQFF. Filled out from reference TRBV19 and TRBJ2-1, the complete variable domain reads DGGITQSPKYLFRKEGQNVTLSCEQNLNHDAMYWYRQDPGQGLRLIYYSQIVNDFQKGDIAEGYSVSREKKESFPLTVTSAQKNPTAFYLCASSFRDRGNEQFFGPGTRLTVL.

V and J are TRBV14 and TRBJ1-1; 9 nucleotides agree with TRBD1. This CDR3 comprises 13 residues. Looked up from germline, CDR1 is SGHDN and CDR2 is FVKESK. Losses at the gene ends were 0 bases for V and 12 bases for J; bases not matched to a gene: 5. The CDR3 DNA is TGTGCCAGCAGCCAAGAGGGACAGGGAACGACTTTCTTT. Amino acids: CASSQEGQGTTFF.

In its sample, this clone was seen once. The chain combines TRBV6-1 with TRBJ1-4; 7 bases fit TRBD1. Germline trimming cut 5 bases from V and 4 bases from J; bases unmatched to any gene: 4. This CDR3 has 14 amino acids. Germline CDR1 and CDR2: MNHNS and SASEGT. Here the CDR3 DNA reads TGTGCCAGCAGTTGGGACAGTGTTAATGAAAAACTGTTTTTT. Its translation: CASSWDSVNEKLFF.

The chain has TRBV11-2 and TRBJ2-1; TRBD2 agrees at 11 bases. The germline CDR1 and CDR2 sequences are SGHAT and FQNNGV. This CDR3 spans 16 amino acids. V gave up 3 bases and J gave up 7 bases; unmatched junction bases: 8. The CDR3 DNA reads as TGTGCCAGCAGCTTCCGCACTAGCGGGAGTATAAATGAGCAGTTCTTC. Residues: CASSFRTSGSINEQFF. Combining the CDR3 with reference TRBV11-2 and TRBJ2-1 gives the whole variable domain EAGVAQSPRYKIIEKRQSVAFWCNPISGHATLYWYQQILGQGPKLLIQFQNNGVVDDSQLPKDRFSAERLKGVDSTLKIQPAKLEDSAVYLCASSFRTSGSINEQFFGPGTRLTVL.

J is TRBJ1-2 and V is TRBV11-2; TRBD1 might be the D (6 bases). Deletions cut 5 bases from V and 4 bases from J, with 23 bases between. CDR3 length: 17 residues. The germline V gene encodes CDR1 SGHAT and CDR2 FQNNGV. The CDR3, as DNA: TGTGCCAGCAGCCGAAAACAGGGTTTATTTTTAGGCTATGGCTACACCTTC. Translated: CASSRKQGLFLGYGYTF.

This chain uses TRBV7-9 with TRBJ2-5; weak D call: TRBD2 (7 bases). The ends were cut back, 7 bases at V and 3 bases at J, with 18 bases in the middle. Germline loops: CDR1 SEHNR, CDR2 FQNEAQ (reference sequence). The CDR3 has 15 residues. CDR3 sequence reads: CASIPQGGREETQYF. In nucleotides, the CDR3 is TGTGCCAGCATCCCCCAAGGGGGGAGGGAAGAGACCCAGTACTTC. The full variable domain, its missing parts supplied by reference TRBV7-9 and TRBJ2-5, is DTGVSQNPRHKITKRGQNVTFRCDPISEHNRLYWYRQTLGQGPEFLTYFQNEAQLEKSRLLSDRFSAERPKGSFSTLEIQRTEQGDSAMYLCASIPQGGREETQYFGPGTRLLVL.

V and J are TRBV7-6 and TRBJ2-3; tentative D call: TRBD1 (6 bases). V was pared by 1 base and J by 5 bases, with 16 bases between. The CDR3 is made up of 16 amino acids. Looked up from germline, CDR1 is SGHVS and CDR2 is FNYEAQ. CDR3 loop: CASSLVGTPDEDTQYF. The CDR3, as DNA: TGTGCCAGCAGCTTAGTAGGGACACCGGATGAAGATACGCAGTATTTT.

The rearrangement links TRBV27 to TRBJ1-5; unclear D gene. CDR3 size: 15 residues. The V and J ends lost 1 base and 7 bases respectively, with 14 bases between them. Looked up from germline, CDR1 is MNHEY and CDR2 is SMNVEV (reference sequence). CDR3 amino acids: CASSLWFQAGQPQHF. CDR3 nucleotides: TGTGCCAGCAGTTTATGGTTCCAGGCGGGACAGCCCCAGCATTTT.

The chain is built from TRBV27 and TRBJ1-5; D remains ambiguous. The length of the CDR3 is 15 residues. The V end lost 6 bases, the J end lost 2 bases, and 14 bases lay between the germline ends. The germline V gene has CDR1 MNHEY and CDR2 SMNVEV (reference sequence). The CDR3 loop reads CASRYTRGGNQPQHF. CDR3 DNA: TGTGCCAGCAGGTACACTCGAGGCGGCAATCAGCCCCAGCATTTT.

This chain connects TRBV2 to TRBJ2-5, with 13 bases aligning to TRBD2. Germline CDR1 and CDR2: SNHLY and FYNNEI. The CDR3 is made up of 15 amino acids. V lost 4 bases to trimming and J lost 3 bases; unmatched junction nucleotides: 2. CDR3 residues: CASSAGTSGEETQYF. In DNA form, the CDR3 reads TGTGCCAGCAGTGCGGGGACTAGCGGGGAAGAGACCCAGTACTTC. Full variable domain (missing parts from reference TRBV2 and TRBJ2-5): EPEVTQTPSHQVTQMGQEVILRCVPISNHLYFYWYRQILGQKVEFLVSFYNNEISEKSEIFDDQFSVERPDGSNFTLKIRSTKLEDSAMYFCASSAGTSGEETQYFGPGTRLLVL.

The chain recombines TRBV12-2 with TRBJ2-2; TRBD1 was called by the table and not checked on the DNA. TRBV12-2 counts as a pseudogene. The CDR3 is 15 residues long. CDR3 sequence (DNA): TGTGCAAGTCGCCCCGGGACAGGGGACACCGGGGAGCTGTTTTTT. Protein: CASRPGTGDTGELFF.

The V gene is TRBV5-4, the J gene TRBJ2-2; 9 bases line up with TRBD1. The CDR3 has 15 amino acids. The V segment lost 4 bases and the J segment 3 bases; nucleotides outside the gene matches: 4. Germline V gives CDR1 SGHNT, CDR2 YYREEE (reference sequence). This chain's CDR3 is CASSTRDRDTGELFF. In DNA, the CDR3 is TGTGCCAGCAGCACCCGGGACAGGGACACCGGGGAGCTGTTTTTT.

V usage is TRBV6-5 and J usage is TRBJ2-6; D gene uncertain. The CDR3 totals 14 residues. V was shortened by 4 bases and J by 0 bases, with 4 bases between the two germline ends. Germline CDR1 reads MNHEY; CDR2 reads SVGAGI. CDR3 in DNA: TGTGCCAGCAGTTCCATCTCTGGGGCCAACGTCCTGACTTTC. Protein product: CASSSISGANVLTF.

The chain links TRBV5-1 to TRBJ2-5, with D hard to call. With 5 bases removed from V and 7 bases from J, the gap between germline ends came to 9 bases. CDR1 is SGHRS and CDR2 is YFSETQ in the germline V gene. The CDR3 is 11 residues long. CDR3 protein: CASRVESTQYF. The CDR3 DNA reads TGCGCCAGCAGGGTTGAGTCGACCCAGTACTTC.

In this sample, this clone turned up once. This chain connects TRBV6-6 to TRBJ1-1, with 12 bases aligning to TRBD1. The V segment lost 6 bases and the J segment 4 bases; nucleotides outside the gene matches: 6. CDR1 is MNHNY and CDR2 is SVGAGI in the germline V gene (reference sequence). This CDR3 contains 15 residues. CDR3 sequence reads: CASREGTGGVTEAFF. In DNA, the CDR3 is TGTGCCAGCAGAGAAGGGACAGGGGGCGTCACTGAAGCTTTCTTT.

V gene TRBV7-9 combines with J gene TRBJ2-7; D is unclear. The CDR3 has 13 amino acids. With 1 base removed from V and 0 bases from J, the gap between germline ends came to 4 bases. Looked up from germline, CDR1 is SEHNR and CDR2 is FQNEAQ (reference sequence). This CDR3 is CASSLDSSYEQYF. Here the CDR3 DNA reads TGTGCCAGCAGCTTAGACAGCTCCTACGAGCAGTACTTC. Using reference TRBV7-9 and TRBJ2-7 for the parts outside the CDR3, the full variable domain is DTGVSQNPRHKITKRGQNVTFRCDPISEHNRLYWYRQTLGQGPEFLTYFQNEAQLEKSRLLSDRFSAERPKGSFSTLEIQRTEQGDSAMYLCASSLDSSYEQYFGPGTRLTVT.

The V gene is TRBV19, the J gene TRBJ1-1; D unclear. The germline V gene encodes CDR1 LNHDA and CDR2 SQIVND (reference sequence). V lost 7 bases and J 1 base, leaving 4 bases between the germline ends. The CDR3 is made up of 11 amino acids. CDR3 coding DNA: TGTGCCAGTATTCAGAACACTGAAGCTTTCTTT. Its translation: CASIQNTEAFF.

This CDR3 reads CATSRELAGAQPDNEQFF. The CDR3 DNA sequence: TGTGCCACCAGCAGAGAACTAGCGGGGGCCCAACCAGACAATGAGCAGTTCTTC. This chain links TRBV15 with TRBJ2-1; TRBD2 aligns across 11 bases. V was clipped by 0 bases and J by 5 bases; unmatched bases: 9. The CDR3 totals 18 residues. CDR1 is LNHNV and CDR2 is YYDKDF in the germline V gene (reference sequence).

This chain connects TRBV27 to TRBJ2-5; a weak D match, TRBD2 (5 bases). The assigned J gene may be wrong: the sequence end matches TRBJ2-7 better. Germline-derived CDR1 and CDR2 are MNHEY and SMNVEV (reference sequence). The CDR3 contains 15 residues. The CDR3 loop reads CASSLSKGRVYEQYF. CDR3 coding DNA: TGTGCCAGCAGTTTATCGAAAGGGCGGGTCTACGAGCAGTACTTC.

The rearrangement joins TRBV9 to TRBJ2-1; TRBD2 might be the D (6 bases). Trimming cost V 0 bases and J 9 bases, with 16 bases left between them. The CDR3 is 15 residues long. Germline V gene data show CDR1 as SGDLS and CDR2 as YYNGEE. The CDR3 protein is CASSVAELALSEQFF. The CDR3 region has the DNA TGTGCCAGCAGCGTAGCTGAACTAGCTTTGAGTGAGCAGTTCTTC.

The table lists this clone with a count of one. For the CDR3, the DNA is TGTGCCAGCAGCCTGGAACAGGGATACGAGCAGTACTTC. Protein sequence: CASSLEQGYEQYF. The V and J genes are TRBV14 and TRBJ2-7; the D gene is possibly TRBD1 (6 bases). The V gene lost 4 bases and the J gene lost 4 bases, with 11 bases spanning the gap. The length of the CDR3 is 13 residues. CDR1 and CDR2 (germline): SGHDN, FVKESK.

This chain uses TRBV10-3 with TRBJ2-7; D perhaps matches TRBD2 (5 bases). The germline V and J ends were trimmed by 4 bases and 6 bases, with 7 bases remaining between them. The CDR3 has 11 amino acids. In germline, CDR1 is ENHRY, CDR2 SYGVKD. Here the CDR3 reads CAISVGSEQYF. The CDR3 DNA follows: TGTGCCATCAGTGTAGGGAGCGAGCAGTACTTC.

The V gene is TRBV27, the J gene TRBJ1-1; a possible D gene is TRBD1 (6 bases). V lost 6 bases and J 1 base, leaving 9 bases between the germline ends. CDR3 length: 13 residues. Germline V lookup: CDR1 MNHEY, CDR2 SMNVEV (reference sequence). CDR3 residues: CASRLQGNTEAFF. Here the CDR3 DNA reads TGTGCCAGCAGGCTACAGGGGAACACTGAAGCTTTCTTT.

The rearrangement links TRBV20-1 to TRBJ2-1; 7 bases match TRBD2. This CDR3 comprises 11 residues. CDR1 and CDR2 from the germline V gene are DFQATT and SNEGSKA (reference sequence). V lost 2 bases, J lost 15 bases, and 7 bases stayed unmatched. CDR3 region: CSARISGMVFF. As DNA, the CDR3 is TGCAGTGCTAGAATAAGCGGGATGGTGTTCTTC.

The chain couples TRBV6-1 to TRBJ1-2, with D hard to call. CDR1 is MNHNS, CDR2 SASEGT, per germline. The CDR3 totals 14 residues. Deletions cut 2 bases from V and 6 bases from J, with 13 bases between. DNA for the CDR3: TGTGCCAGCAGTGAACCACCCGGTTTGGATGGCTACACCTTC. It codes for CASSEPPGLDGYTF.

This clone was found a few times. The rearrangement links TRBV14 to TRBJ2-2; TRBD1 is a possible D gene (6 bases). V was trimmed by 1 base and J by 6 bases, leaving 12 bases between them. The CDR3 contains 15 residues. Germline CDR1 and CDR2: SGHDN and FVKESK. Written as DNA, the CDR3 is TGTGCCAGCAGCCAAGGACCGACAGGACCCGGGGAGCTGTTTTTT. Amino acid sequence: CASSQGPTGPGELFF.

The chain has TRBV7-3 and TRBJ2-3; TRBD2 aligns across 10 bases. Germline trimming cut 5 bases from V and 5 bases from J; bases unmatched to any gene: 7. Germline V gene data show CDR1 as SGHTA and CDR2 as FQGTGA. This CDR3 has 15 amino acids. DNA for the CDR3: TGTGCCAGCAGCCCAGGGACTAGCGATGGAGATACGCAGTATTTT. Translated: CASSPGTSDGDTQYF.

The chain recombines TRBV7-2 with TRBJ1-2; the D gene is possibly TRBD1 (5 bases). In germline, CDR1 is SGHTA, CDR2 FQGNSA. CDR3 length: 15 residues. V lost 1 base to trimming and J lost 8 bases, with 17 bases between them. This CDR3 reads CASSLDGGTVGGYTF. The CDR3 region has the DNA TGTGCCAGCAGCTTAGACGGAGGGACCGTCGGAGGCTACACCTTC. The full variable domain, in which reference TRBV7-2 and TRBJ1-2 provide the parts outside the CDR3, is GAGVSQSPSNKVTEKGKDVELRCDPISGHTALYWYRQSLGQGLEFLIYFQGNSAPDKSGLPSDRFSAERTGGSVSTLTIQRTQQEDSAVYLCASSLDGGTVGGYTFGSGTRLTVV.

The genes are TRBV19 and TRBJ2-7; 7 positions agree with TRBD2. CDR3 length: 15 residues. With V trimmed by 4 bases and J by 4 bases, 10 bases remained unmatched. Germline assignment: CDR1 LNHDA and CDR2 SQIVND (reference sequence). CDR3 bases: TGTGCCAGTAGTACGTCAGCGGGGCGTCTGTACGAGCAGTACTTC. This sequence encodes CASSTSAGRLYEQYF. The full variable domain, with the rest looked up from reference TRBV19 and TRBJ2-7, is DGGITQSPKYLFRKEGQNVTLSCEQNLNHDAMYWYRQDPGQGLRLIYYSQIVNDFQKGDIAEGYSVSREKKESFPLTVTSAQKNPTAFYLCASSTSAGRLYEQYFGPGTRLTVT.